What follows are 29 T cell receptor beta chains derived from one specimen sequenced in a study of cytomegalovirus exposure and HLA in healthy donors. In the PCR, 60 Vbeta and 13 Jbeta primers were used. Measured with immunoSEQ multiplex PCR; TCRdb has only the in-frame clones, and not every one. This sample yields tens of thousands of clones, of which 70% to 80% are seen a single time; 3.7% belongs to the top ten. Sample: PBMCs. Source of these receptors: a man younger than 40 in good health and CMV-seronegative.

CDR3 residues: CASSGSGTGSTDTQYF. CDR3 nucleotides: TGTGCCAGTAGTGGGTCCGGGACAGGGAGCACAGATACGCAGTATTTT. This rearrangement joins TRBV19 to TRBJ2-3, with 9 positions matching TRBD1. The CDR3 covers 16 residues. Germline CDR1 reads LNHDA; CDR2 reads SQIVND (reference sequence). After removal of 5 bases from V and 0 bases from J, the junction contained 6 bases not matched to a gene.

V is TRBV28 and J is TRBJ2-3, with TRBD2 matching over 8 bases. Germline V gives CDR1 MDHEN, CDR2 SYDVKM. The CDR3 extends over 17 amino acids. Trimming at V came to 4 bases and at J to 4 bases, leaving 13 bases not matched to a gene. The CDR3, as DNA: TGTGCCAGCAGTTCAGCGACTGGACTAGCAATGGCAGATACGCAGTATTTT. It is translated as CASSSATGLAMADTQYF.

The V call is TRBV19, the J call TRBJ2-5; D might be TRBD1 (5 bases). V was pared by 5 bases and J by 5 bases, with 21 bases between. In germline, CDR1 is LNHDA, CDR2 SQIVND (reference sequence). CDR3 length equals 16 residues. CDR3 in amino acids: CASSEIVRDYPETQYF. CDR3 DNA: TGTGCCAGTAGTGAAATAGTCAGGGATTATCCGGAGACCCAGTACTTC. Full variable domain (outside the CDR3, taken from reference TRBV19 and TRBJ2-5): DGGITQSPKYLFRKEGQNVTLSCEQNLNHDAMYWYRQDPGQGLRLIYYSQIVNDFQKGDIAEGYSVSREKKESFPLTVTSAQKNPTAFYLCASSEIVRDYPETQYFGPGTRLLVL.

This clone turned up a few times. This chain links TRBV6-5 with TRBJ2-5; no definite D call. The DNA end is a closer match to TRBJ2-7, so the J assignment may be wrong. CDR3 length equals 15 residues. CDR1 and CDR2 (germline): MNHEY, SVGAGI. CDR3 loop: CASSYSVRSFFEQYF. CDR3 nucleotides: TGTGCCAGCAGTTACTCCGTACGCTCCTTCTTCGAGCAGTACTTC.

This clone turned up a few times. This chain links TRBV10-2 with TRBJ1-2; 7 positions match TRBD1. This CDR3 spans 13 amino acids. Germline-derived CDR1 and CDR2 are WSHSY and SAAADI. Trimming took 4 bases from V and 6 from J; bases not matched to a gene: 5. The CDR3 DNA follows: TGCGCCAGCAGTGCGGGACAGCTTGATGGCTACACCTTC. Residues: CASSAGQLDGYTF.

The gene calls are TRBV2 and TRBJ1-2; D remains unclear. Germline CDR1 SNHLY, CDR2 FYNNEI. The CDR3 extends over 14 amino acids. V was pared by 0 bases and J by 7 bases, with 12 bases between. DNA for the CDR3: TGTGCCAGCAGTGAAGCGCTTCAGGCACTTGGCTACACCTTC. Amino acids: CASSEALQALGYTF.

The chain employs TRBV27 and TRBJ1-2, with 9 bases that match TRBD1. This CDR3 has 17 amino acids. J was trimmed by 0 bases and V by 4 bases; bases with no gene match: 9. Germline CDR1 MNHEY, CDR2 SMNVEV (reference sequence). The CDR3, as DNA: TGTGCCAGCAGTTGGAGACAGGGGGGTGTGACTAACTATGGCTACACCTTC. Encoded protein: CASSWRQGGVTNYGYTF.

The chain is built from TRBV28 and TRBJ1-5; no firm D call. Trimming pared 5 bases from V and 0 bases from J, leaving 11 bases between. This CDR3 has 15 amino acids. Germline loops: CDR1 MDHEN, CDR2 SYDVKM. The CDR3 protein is CASSTEFNSNQPQHF. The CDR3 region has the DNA TGTGCCAGCAGTACAGAGTTCAATAGCAATCAGCCCCAGCATTTT. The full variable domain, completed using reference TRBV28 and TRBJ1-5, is DVKVTQSSRYLVKRTGEKVFLECVQDMDHENMFWYRQDPGLGLRLIYFSYDVKMKEKGDIPEGYSVSREKKERFSLILESASTNQTSMYLCASSTEFNSNQPQHFGDGTRLSIL.

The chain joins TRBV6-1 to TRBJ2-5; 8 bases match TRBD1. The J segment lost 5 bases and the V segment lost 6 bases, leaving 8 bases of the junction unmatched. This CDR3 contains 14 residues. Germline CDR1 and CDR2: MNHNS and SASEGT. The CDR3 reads CASRDRTGSETQYF. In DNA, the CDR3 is TGTGCCAGCAGGGATCGGACAGGGTCGGAGACCCAGTACTTC.

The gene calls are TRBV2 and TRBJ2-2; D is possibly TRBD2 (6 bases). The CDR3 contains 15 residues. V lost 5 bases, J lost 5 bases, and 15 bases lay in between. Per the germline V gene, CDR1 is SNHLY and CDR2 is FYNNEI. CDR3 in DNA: TGTGCCAGCAGTCAGAGGGGCGCGGGGACCGGGGAGCTGTTTTTT. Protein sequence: CASSQRGAGTGELFF.

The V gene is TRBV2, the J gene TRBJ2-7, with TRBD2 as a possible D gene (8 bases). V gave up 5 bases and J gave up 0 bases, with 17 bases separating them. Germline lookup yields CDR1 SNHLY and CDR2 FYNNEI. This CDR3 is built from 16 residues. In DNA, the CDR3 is TGTGCCAGCAGTATCCGGGGGGGACAGAGCTCCTACGAGCAGTACTTC. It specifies CASSIRGGQSSYEQYF. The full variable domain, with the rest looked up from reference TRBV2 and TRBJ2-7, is EPEVTQTPSHQVTQMGQEVILRCVPISNHLYFYWYRQILGQKVEFLVSFYNNEISEKSEIFDDQFSVERPDGSNFTLKIRSTKLEDSAMYFCASSIRGGQSSYEQYFGPGTRLTVT.

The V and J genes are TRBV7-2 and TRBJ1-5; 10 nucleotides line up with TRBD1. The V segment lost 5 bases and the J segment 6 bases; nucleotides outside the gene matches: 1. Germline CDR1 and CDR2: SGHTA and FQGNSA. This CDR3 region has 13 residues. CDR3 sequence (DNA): TGTGCCAGCAGCCGGACAGGGGGTCAGCCCCAGCATTTT. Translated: CASSRTGGQPQHF.

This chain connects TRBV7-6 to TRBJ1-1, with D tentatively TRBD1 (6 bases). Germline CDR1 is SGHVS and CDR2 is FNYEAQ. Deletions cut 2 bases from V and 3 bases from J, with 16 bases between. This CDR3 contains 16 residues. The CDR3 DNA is TGTGCCAGCAGCTTACGGTCCCCGACAGGTTACACTGAAGCTTTCTTT. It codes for CASSLRSPTGYTEAFF.

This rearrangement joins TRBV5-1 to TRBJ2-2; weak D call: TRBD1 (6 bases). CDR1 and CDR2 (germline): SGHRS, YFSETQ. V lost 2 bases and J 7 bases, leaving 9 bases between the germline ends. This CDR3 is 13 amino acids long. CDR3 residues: CASSLQGDGELFF. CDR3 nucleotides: TGCGCCAGCAGCTTACAGGGCGACGGGGAGCTGTTTTTT.

CDR3 loop: CASTPSGTEGNQPQHF. The CDR3 region has the DNA TGCGCCAGCACCCCTTCGGGAACAGAGGGAAATCAGCCCCAGCATTTT. The rearrangement joins TRBV10-2 to TRBJ1-5; D is undetermined. The CDR3 sequence is 16 residues long. With 7 bases removed from V and 4 bases from J, the gap between germline ends came to 20 bases. Germline V gene data show CDR1 as WSHSY and CDR2 as SAAADI.

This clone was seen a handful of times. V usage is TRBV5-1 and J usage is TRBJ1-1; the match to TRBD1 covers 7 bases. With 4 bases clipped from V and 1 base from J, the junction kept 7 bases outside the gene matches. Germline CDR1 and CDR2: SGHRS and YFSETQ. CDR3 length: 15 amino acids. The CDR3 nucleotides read TGCGCCAGCAGCGGAACAGGGGAACCGAACACTGAAGCTTTCTTT. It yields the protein CASSGTGEPNTEAFF.

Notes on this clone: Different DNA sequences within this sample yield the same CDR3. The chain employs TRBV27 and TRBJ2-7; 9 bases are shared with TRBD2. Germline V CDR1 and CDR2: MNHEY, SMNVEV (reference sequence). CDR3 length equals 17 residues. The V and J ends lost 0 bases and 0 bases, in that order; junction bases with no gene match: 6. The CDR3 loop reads CASSLSRLAGFSYEQYF. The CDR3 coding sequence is TGTGCCAGCAGTTTATCGCGTCTAGCGGGGTTCTCCTACGAGCAGTACTTC.

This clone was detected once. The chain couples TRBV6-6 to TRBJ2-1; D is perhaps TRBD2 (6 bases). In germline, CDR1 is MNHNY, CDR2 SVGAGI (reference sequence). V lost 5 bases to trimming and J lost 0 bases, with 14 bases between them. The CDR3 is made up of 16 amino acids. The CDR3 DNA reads TGTGCCAGCAGTGCTAGCGACTATATCTCCTACAATGAGCAGTTCTTC. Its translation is CASSASDYISYNEQFF.

In DNA, the CDR3 is TGTGCCAGCAGTTTAAACGGAGAATCCAATGAAAAACTGTTTTTT. As protein: CASSLNGESNEKLFF. The V gene is TRBV27, the J gene TRBJ1-4; D is unclear. The V and J ends lost 2 bases and 5 bases respectively, with 12 bases between them. Germline V lookup: CDR1 MNHEY, CDR2 SMNVEV (reference sequence). The CDR3 runs to 15 residues.

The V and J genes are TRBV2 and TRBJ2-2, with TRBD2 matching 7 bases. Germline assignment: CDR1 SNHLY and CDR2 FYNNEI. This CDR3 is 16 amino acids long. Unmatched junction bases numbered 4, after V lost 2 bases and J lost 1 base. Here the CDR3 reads CASSEWASGNTGELFF. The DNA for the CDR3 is TGTGCCAGCAGTGAATGGGCTAGCGGGAACACCGGGGAGCTGTTTTTT.

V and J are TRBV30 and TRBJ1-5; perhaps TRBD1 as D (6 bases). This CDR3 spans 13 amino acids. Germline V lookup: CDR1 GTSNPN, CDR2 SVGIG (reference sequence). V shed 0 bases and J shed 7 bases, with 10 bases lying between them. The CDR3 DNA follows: TGTGCCTGGAGTGTAGGGGGGGGACAGCCCCAGCATTTT. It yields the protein CAWSVGGGQPQHF.

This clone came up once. This CDR3 reads CASSSLGENEKLFF. CDR3 nucleotide sequence: TGTGCCAGCAGTTCGCTTGGGGAGAATGAAAAACTGTTTTTT. J is TRBJ1-4 and V is TRBV6-6; no reliable D call. CDR3 length equals 14 residues. Germline loops: CDR1 MNHNY, CDR2 SVGAGI (reference sequence). Deletions cut 4 bases from V and 5 bases from J, with 11 bases between.

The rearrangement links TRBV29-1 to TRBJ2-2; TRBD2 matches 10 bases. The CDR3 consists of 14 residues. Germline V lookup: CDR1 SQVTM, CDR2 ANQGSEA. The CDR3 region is CSSTSGDNTGELFF. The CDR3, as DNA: TGCAGTTCAACTAGCGGGGATAACACCGGGGAGCTGTTTTTT.

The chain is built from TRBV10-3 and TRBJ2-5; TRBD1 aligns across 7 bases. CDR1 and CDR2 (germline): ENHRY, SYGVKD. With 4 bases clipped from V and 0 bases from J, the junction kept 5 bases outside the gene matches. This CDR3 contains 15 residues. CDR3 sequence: CAISVGTAYQETQYF. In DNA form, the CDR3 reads TGTGCCATCAGTGTCGGGACAGCGTACCAAGAGACCCAGTACTTC.

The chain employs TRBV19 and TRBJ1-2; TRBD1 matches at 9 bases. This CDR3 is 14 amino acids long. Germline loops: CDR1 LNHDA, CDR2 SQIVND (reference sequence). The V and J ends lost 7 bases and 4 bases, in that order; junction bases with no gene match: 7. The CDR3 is CASTLQGAGYGYTF. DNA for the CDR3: TGTGCCAGTACCCTACAGGGGGCTGGCTATGGCTACACCTTC.

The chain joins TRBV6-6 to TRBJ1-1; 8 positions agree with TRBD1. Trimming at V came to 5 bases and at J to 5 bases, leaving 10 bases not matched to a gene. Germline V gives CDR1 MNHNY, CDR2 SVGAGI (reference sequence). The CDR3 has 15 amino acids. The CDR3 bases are TGTGCCAGCAGTCCCAGGGGGCCTCTAGGGACTGAAGCTTTCTTT. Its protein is CASSPRGPLGTEAFF.

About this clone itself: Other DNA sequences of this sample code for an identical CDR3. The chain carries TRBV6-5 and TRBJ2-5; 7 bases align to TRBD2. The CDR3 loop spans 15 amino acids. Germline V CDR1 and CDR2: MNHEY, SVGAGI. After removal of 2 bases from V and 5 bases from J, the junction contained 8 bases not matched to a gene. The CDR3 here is CASSYGVGGGETQYF. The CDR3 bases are TGTGCCAGCAGTTACGGTGTGGGGGGAGGGGAGACCCAGTACTTC.

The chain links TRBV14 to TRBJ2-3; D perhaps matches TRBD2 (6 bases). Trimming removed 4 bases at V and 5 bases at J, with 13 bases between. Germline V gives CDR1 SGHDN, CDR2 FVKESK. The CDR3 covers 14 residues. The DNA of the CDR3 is TGTGCCAGCAGCCGGAGGGTAGGGGTAGATACGCAGTATTTT. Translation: CASSRRVGVDTQYF. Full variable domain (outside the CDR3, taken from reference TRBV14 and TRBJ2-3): EAGVTQFPSHSVIEKGQTVTLRCDPISGHDNLYWYRRVMGKEIKFLLHFVKESKQDESGMPNNRFLAERTGGTYSTLKVQPAELEDSGVYFCASSRRVGVDTQYFGPGTRLTVL.

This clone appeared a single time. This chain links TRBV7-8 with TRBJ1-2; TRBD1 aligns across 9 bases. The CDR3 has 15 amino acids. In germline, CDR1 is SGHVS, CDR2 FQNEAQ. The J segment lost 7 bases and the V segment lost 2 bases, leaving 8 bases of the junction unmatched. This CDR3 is CASSLQGQGQGGYTF. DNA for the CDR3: TGTGCCAGCAGCTTACAGGGACAGGGACAGGGTGGCTACACCTTC.